This T cell receptor (beta chain) was retrieved from a study of cytomegalovirus exposure and HLA in healthy donors. About the study: Earlier work reported 110 million or so unique TCR beta sequences from about 180 million T cells.

On this clone itself: Its target is unknown.

The study's findings and limits: Whilst most TCR sequences proved rare, a subset of public TCRs occurred across many donors.

PCR primers comprised 60 Vbeta and 13 Jbeta primers. The table came from immunoSEQ multiplex PCR; TCRdb's copy has only in-frame clones and leaves some out. This sample's table reports approximately 110,000 clones. Germline V gene data show CDR1 as SEHNR and CDR2 as FQNEAQ (reference sequence). The CDR3 contains 16 residues. After removal of 5 bases from V and 7 bases from J, the junction contained 12 bases not matched to a gene. J is TRBJ2-1 and V is TRBV7-9; 9 bases align to TRBD2. Specimen: PBMCs. This TCR came from a man in his forties in good health and CMV-seronegative. The DNA of the CDR3 is TGTGCCAGCAGCGGAGGGAGGACTAGCGCCCAAAATGAGCAGTTCTTC. It yields the protein CASSGGRTSAQNEQFF.